This TCR beta chain emerged from a study of T cells after yellow fever vaccination. TCRdb reanalysed the 5' RACE reads using MiXCR and keeps one entry per CDR3 protein. Of about 350,000 distinct CDR3 sequences listed, roughly 7.5% were seen once; the top ten hold around 17%. Study-level results: Few clonotypes appeared in both CD4 and CD8 compartments. Subsequent booster samples again held most clones from primary vaccination (96% CD4, about 90% CD8).

The CDR3 contains 15 residues. Germline lookup yields CDR1 SGHRS and CDR2 YFSETQ. V was pared by 3 bases and J by 2 bases, with 4 bases of the junction left unmatched. This clonotype has just a few counts. Its target is not known. The rearrangement uses TRBV5-1 and TRBJ2-3; 9 bases align to TRBD2. Source: PBMCs, taken about 49 days after the first yellow fever vaccination. The TCR was taken from a man between 18 and 29 years old who received the YFV17D yellow fever vaccine. The CDR3 region is CASSSAGGPTDTQYF. Written as DNA, the CDR3 is TGCGCCAGCAGCTCGGCGGGGGGGCCCACAGATACGCAGTATTTT.